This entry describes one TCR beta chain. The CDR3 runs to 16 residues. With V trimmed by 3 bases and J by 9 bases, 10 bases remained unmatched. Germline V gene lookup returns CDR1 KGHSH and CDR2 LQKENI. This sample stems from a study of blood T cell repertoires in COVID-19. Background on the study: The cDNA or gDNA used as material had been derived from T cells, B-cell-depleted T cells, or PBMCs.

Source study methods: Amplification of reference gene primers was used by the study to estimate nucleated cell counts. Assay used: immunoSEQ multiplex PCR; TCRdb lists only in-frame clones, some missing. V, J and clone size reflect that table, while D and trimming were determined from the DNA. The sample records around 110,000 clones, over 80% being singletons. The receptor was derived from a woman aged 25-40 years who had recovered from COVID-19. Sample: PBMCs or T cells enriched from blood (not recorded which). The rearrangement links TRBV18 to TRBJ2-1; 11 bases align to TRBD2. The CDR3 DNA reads TGTGCCAGCTCACCCCGTAGCGGGAGGGATACGACTGAGCAGTTCTTC. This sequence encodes CASSPRSGRDTTEQFF. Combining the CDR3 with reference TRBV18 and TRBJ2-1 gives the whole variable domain NAGVMQNPRHLVRRRGQEARLRCSPMKGHSHVYWYRQLPEEGLKFMVYLQKENIIDESGMPKERFSAEFPKEGPSILRIQQVVRGDSAAYFCASSPRSGRDTTEQFFGPGTRLTVL.